The 30 T cell receptor beta chains below were found in one sample sequenced in a study of OX40 agonist ivuxolimab in advanced cancers. The method was immunoSEQ multiplex PCR; TCRdb's version includes in-frame clones alone and lacks a portion of them. Here the sample spans about 52,000 clones, roughly 80% being singletons. This specimen consisted of CD4+ or CD8+ T cells sorted from blood, obtained in a trial of the OX40 agonist ivuxolimab. The receptor set was obtained from an adult with an advanced solid tumor such as melanoma, head and neck, liver or kidney cancer.

V gene TRBV2 combines with J gene TRBJ2-7, with TRBD2 identical over 9 bases. This CDR3 is built from 15 residues. Germline lookup yields CDR1 SNHLY and CDR2 FYNNEI. V shed 4 bases and J 5 bases; nucleotides not matched to a gene: 9. Written as DNA, the CDR3 is TGTGCCAGCAGTGGGCTTGGCGGGGGGGTTGACGAGCAGTACTTC. Protein product: CASSGLGGGVDEQYF.

This clone was seen just once. V gene TRBV9 combines with J gene TRBJ1-1, with a weak D call TRBD1 (5 bases). The CDR3 totals 14 residues. Germline-derived CDR1 and CDR2 are SGDLS and YYNGEE. The V end lost 2 bases, the J end lost 2 bases, and 10 bases lay between the germline ends. The CDR3 region has the DNA TGTGCCAGCAGCGTCGCGACAGTAAACACTGAAGCTTTCTTT. It translates to CASSVATVNTEAFF. Together with reference TRBV9 and TRBJ1-1, the CDR3 gives the full variable domain: DSGVTQTPKHLITATGQRVTLRCSPRSGDLSVYWYQQSLDQGLQFLIQYYNGEERAKGNILERFSAQQFPDLHSELNLSSLELGDSALYFCASSVATVNTEAFFGQGTRLTVV.

The chain uses TRBV7-3 and TRBJ1-2, with 7 bases identical to TRBD1. J lost 2 bases, V lost 4 bases, and 4 bases had no gene match. This CDR3 is 14 amino acids long. Germline V gives CDR1 SGHTA, CDR2 FQGTGA. CDR3 DNA: TGTGCCAGCAGCTCCGCGACAGGGAACTATGGCTACACCTTC. This translates into CASSSATGNYGYTF.

The chain carries TRBV7-2 and TRBJ2-4, with 9 bases fitting TRBD2. V lost 3 bases and J lost 3; bases outside the gene matches: 6. Germline V lookup: CDR1 SGHTA, CDR2 FQGNSA. The CDR3 has 16 amino acids. CDR3 in DNA: TGTGCCAGCAGCTTTGGCGGGGGGGCCGGCAAAAACATTCAGTACTTC. Translating it yields CASSFGGGAGKNIQYF.

This clone appeared once. This sequence joins TRBV5-4 and TRBJ2-3, with D perhaps TRBD2 (5 bases). The CDR3 is 13 amino acids. CDR1 SGHNT and CDR2 YYREEE come from the germline V gene (reference sequence). V shed 3 bases and J shed 7 bases, with 12 bases lying between them. The CDR3 DNA follows: TGTGCCAGCAGCTCAGAGACGGGGAATACGCAGTATTTT. Translation gives CASSSETGNTQYF. The whole variable domain, remainder taken from reference TRBV5-4 and TRBJ2-3, is ETGVTQSPTHLIKTRGQQVTLRCSSQSGHNTVSWYQQALGQGPQFIFQYYREEENGRGNFPPRFSGLQFPNYSSELNVNALELDDSALYLCASSSETGNTQYFGPGTRLTVL.

This chain uses TRBV28 with TRBJ1-2, with 8 bases identical to TRBD1. CDR3 length: 13 residues. Per germline, CDR1 MDHEN and CDR2 SYDVKM. V lost 6 bases and J lost 8; bases outside the gene matches: 8. CDR3 bases: TGTGCCAGCAGACCCCAGGGGGCGCACGGCTACACCTTC. Amino acid sequence: CASRPQGAHGYTF.

The CDR3 spells CAISVGTEETQYF. DNA of the CDR3: TGTGCCATCAGTGTGGGGACAGAAGAGACCCAGTACTTC. V is TRBV10-3 and J is TRBJ2-5; TRBD1 matches at 7 bases. V lost 4 bases and J lost 3; bases outside the gene matches: 2. The germline V gene encodes CDR1 ENHRY and CDR2 SYGVKD. The CDR3 length is 13 residues.

This rearrangement joins TRBV19 to TRBJ2-3, with 7 bases that match TRBD2. The CDR3 is 14 amino acids. Trimming took 1 base from V and 5 from J; bases not matched to a gene: 3. Germline CDR1 reads LNHDA; CDR2 reads SQIVND (reference sequence). The CDR3 DNA reads as TGTGCCAGTAGTATAGCGGGGGGTGGAGATACGCAGTATTTT. Its translation: CASSIAGGGDTQYF.

The chain uses TRBV7-9 and TRBJ2-1; D unclear. The CDR3 is made up of 14 amino acids. Looked up from germline, CDR1 is SEHNR and CDR2 is FQNEAQ (reference sequence). V gave up 1 base and J gave up 7 bases, with 11 bases separating them. For the CDR3, the DNA is TGTGCCAGCAGCTTAGTTCAGATCAGAAATGAGCAGTTCTTC. Translation: CASSLVQIRNEQFF.

The chain recombines TRBV30 with TRBJ1-2; D is undetermined. This CDR3 comprises 13 residues. V was trimmed by 0 bases and J by 8 bases, leaving 13 bases between them. Per the germline V gene, CDR1 is GTSNPN and CDR2 is SVGIG (reference sequence). The CDR3 DNA follows: TGTGCCTGGAGTGTACGCACCCGGAGCGGCTACACCTTC. The encoded protein is CAWSVRTRSGYTF.

The V gene is TRBV9, the J gene TRBJ1-1; D unresolved. The CDR3 contains 14 residues. Trimming pared 4 bases from V and 2 bases from J, leaving 12 bases between. Germline assignment: CDR1 SGDLS and CDR2 YYNGEE. CDR3 nucleotides: TGTGCCAGCAGCCGGCTGGCCGATAACACTGAAGCTTTCTTT. As protein: CASSRLADNTEAFF. Drawing the rest from reference TRBV9 and TRBJ1-1, the complete variable domain is DSGVTQTPKHLITATGQRVTLRCSPRSGDLSVYWYQQSLDQGLQFLIQYYNGEERAKGNILERFSAQQFPDLHSELNLSSLELGDSALYFCASSRLADNTEAFFGQGTRLTVV.

CDR3: CASSLKTSGGGTDTQYF. Here the CDR3 DNA reads TGCGCCAGCAGCCTTAAAACTAGCGGGGGTGGGACAGATACGCAGTATTTT. V and J are TRBV4-3 and TRBJ2-3; 11 bases agree with TRBD2. CDR1 LGHNA and CDR2 YSLEER come from the germline V gene. This CDR3 comprises 17 residues. V shed 4 bases, J shed 3 bases, and the junction held 9 bases outside the gene matches.

The chain carries TRBV19 and TRBJ2-3; weak D call: TRBD2 (5 bases). The CDR3 extends over 14 amino acids. Germline CDR1 and CDR2: LNHDA and SQIVND (reference sequence). Trimming stripped 3 bases from V and 6 bases from J, with 13 bases between. CDR3 nucleotide sequence: TGTGCCAGTAGTATCTCGGGGTCCTGGGATACGCAGTATTTT. Translation gives CASSISGSWDTQYF.

V usage is TRBV27 and J usage is TRBJ2-2, with TRBD2 matching 8 bases. V shed 2 bases, J shed 4 bases, and the junction held 6 bases outside the gene matches. The CDR3 consists of 16 residues. Germline V gene lookup returns CDR1 MNHEY and CDR2 SMNVEV (reference sequence). The CDR3 DNA follows: TGTGCCAGCAGTTTAGACAGCGGGGGAGGCACCGGGGAGCTGTTTTTT. This encodes CASSLDSGGGTGELFF.

CDR3 in DNA: TGTGCCAGCAGCCCGGCCGGGGGGGTAACTGAAGCTTTCTTT. Translation: CASSPAGGVTEAFF. V is TRBV5-4 and J is TRBJ1-1; the D gene is possibly TRBD1 (5 bases). V was clipped by 4 bases and J by 5 bases, with 15 bases between them. The CDR3 contains 14 residues. In germline, CDR1 is SGHNT, CDR2 YYREEE (reference sequence). Variable domain in full (rest from reference TRBV5-4 and TRBJ1-1): ETGVTQSPTHLIKTRGQQVTLRCSSQSGHNTVSWYQQALGQGPQFIFQYYREEENGRGNFPPRFSGLQFPNYSSELNVNALELDDSALYLCASSPAGGVTEAFFGQGTRLTVV.

The chain carries TRBV11-3 and TRBJ2-5; the D call may be TRBD1 or TRBD2 (5 bases each). Germline CDR1 is SGHNT and CDR2 is YENEEA. Trimming took 4 bases from V and 5 from J, leaving 20 bases between them. The CDR3 covers 16 residues. The CDR3 region has the DNA TGTGCCAGCAGCTCCGGACCCGGTGGGACGGGGGAGACCCAGTACTTC. This encodes CASSSGPGGTGETQYF.

J is TRBJ1-1 and V is TRBV5-1; tentatively, D is TRBD1 (5 bases). Trimming left V 1 base short and J 5 bases short, with 12 bases between. Germline V lookup: CDR1 SGHRS, CDR2 YFSETQ. This CDR3 comprises 14 residues. This CDR3 is CASSLRPRGTEAFF. The DNA for the CDR3 is TGCGCCAGCAGCTTGCGTCCTCGGGGGACTGAAGCTTTCTTT. Using reference TRBV5-1 and TRBJ1-1 for the parts outside the CDR3, the full variable domain is KAGVTQTPRYLIKTRGQQVTLSCSPISGHRSVSWYQQTPGQGLQFLFEYFSETQRNKGNFPGRFSGRQFSNSRSEMNVSTLELGDSALYLCASSLRPRGTEAFFGQGTRLTVV.

This clone has a handful of counts. This chain uses TRBV18 with TRBJ1-2; 9 bases align to TRBD1. J gave up 8 bases and V 2 bases, and 12 bases lay outside the gene matches. The CDR3 has 16 amino acids. Germline CDR1 and CDR2: KGHSH and LQKENI. The CDR3 DNA reads TGTGCCAGCTCACCAAACCTCCAGGACAGGGGAGGCGGCTACACCTTC. Translating it yields CASSPNLQDRGGGYTF.

The rearrangement joins TRBV19 to TRBJ1-2; 7 bases are shared with TRBD1. J lost 7 bases, V lost 3 bases, and 8 bases had no gene match. The CDR3 extends over 14 amino acids. Germline values: CDR1 LNHDA, CDR2 SQIVND (reference sequence). CDR3 sequence reads: CASSMGDRAGGYTF. The CDR3 bases are TGTGCCAGTAGTATGGGGGACAGAGCTGGTGGCTACACCTTC.

The chain is built from TRBV7-6 and TRBJ1-2, with D unresolved. V was cut by 1 base and J by 1 base, with 7 bases left in between. The CDR3 extends over 14 amino acids. Germline V gene sequence: CDR1 SGHVS, CDR2 FNYEAQ. The CDR3 spells CASSLGSGNYGYTF. CDR3 nucleotide sequence: TGTGCCAGCAGCTTAGGATCTGGTAACTATGGCTACACCTTC.

This clone appeared a single time. This rearrangement joins TRBV6-5 to TRBJ2-7; D is undetermined. V lost 6 bases, J lost 5 bases, and 17 bases lay in between. The CDR3 runs to 14 residues. Germline CDR1 and CDR2: MNHEY and SVGAGI. CDR3 sequence (DNA): TGTGCCAGCAGACTTACCCTGGACGTGAACGAGCAGTACTTC. Residues: CASRLTLDVNEQYF.

This clone was counted a single time. The chain is built from TRBV5-1 and TRBJ1-1; the D is unclear. Trimming cost V 0 bases and J 2 bases, with 5 bases left between them. The CDR3 loop spans 13 amino acids. Germline V CDR1 and CDR2: SGHRS, YFSETQ. CDR3 nucleotides: TGCGCCAGCAGCTTGGACAGTAACACTGAAGCTTTCTTT. It codes for CASSLDSNTEAFF.

Turning to this clone: The junction shows a germline mismatch at one end, possibly a read error. V and J are TRBV5-1 and TRBJ2-5; D tentatively fits TRBD1 or TRBD2 (5 bases each). Per the germline V gene, CDR1 is SGHRS and CDR2 is YFSETQ. There are 15 residues in the CDR3. The CDR3 region has the DNA TGCGCCAGCAGCTCTTCACCCCAGAGGGGAGAGACCCAGCACTTC. The encoded protein is CASSSSPQRGETQHF.

The CDR3 coding sequence is TGCGCCAGCAGCCAGGCGGGACTGCAGAACTACAATGAGCAGTTCTTC. This translates into CASSQAGLQNYNEQFF. The V and J genes are TRBV4-3 and TRBJ2-1, with a tentative D call TRBD2 (6 bases). There are 16 residues in the CDR3. Between the trimmed V and J ends, which lost 3 bases and 3 bases, there was a span of 15 bases. Looked up from germline, CDR1 is LGHNA and CDR2 is YSLEER.

The chain couples TRBV10-1 to TRBJ1-2; TRBD1 matches 11 bases. From germline, CDR1 is WNHNN and CDR2 SYGVQD (reference sequence). The CDR3 runs 15 residues. Germline trimming cut 2 bases from V and 8 bases from J; bases unmatched to any gene: 7. For the CDR3, the DNA is TGCGCCAGCAGTGAGCTCGGGACAGGGGGGTTCGGCTACACCTTC. Translating gives CASSELGTGGFGYTF.

The chain has TRBV18 and TRBJ1-6, with TRBD1 matching over 9 bases. The germline V gene has CDR1 KGHSH and CDR2 LQKENI. Unmatched junction bases numbered 7, after V lost 6 bases and J lost 7 bases. The length of the CDR3 is 15 residues. The CDR3 DNA reads TGTGCCAGCTCGTCCGGGACAGGGTCGAATTCACCCCTCCACTTT. It yields the protein CASSSGTGSNSPLHF. Full variable domain (rest looked up from reference TRBV18 and TRBJ1-6): NAGVMQNPRHLVRRRGQEARLRCSPMKGHSHVYWYRQLPEEGLKFMVYLQKENIIDESGMPKERFSAEFPKEGPSILRIQQVVRGDSAAYFCASSSGTGSNSPLHFGNGTRLTVT.

The J gene is TRBJ1-2, the V gene TRBV5-1; 7 bases match TRBD1. Germline values: CDR1 SGHRS, CDR2 YFSETQ. V lost 4 bases, J lost 8 bases, and 11 bases stayed unmatched. The CDR3 is 14 amino acids. The CDR3 protein is CASSLGDSSMGYTF. The CDR3 DNA follows: TGCGCCAGCAGCCTGGGGGACAGCTCTATGGGCTACACCTTC.

This clone was observed a single time. The V call is TRBV6-5, the J call TRBJ1-3; D is ambiguous. V lost 1 base and J 4 bases, leaving 5 bases between the germline ends. There are 13 residues in the CDR3. The V gene's germline CDR1 is MNHEY and CDR2 SVGAGI. The CDR3 loop reads CASSYLMGNTIYF. DNA of the CDR3: TGTGCCAGCAGTTACTTGATGGGAAACACCATATATTTT.

This chain joins TRBV9 and TRBJ2-1, with no clear D. CDR1 SGDLS and CDR2 YYNGEE come from the germline V gene. The V end was cut by 3 bases, the J end by 4 bases, with 14 bases between. The CDR3 is 15 residues long. CDR3 sequence: CASSAHRDFYNEQFF. The CDR3 DNA sequence: TGTGCCAGCAGCGCACATAGGGATTTTTACAATGAGCAGTTCTTC. Based on the CDR3 plus reference TRBV9 and TRBJ2-1, the full variable domain is DSGVTQTPKHLITATGQRVTLRCSPRSGDLSVYWYQQSLDQGLQFLIQYYNGEERAKGNILERFSAQQFPDLHSELNLSSLELGDSALYFCASSAHRDFYNEQFFGPGTRLTVL.

The V call is TRBV19, the J call TRBJ1-5, with 7 positions matching TRBD1. Losses at the gene ends were 4 bases for V and 2 bases for J; bases not matched to a gene: 8. In germline, CDR1 is LNHDA, CDR2 SQIVND (reference sequence). This CDR3 spans 16 amino acids. The CDR3, as DNA: TGTGCCAGTAGTAACCGGGACAGCCATGGCAATCAGCCCCAGCATTTT. Its protein product is CASSNRDSHGNQPQHF.